This T cell receptor beta chain emerged from a study of blood T cell repertoires in COVID-19. Germline CDR1 is SGHRS and CDR2 is YFSETQ. The CDR3 length is 14 residues. Germline trimming cut 0 bases from V and 4 bases from J; bases unmatched to any gene: 3. The assay was immunoSEQ multiplex PCR, and TCRdb's table has in-frame clones only and misses some. The sample includes 100,000 or so clones, approximately 86% seen only once; the top ten take approximately 13%. The receptor was isolated from a woman aged 55-70 years in a cohort sampled during active or convalescent COVID-19. J is TRBJ2-7 and V is TRBV5-1; TRBD1 matches 8 bases. Sequencing was done on a sample of peripheral blood. CDR3 nucleotide sequence: TGCGCCAGCAGCTTGGACAGGGGGTCTTACGAGCAGTACTTC. It yields the protein CASSLDRGSYEQYF.